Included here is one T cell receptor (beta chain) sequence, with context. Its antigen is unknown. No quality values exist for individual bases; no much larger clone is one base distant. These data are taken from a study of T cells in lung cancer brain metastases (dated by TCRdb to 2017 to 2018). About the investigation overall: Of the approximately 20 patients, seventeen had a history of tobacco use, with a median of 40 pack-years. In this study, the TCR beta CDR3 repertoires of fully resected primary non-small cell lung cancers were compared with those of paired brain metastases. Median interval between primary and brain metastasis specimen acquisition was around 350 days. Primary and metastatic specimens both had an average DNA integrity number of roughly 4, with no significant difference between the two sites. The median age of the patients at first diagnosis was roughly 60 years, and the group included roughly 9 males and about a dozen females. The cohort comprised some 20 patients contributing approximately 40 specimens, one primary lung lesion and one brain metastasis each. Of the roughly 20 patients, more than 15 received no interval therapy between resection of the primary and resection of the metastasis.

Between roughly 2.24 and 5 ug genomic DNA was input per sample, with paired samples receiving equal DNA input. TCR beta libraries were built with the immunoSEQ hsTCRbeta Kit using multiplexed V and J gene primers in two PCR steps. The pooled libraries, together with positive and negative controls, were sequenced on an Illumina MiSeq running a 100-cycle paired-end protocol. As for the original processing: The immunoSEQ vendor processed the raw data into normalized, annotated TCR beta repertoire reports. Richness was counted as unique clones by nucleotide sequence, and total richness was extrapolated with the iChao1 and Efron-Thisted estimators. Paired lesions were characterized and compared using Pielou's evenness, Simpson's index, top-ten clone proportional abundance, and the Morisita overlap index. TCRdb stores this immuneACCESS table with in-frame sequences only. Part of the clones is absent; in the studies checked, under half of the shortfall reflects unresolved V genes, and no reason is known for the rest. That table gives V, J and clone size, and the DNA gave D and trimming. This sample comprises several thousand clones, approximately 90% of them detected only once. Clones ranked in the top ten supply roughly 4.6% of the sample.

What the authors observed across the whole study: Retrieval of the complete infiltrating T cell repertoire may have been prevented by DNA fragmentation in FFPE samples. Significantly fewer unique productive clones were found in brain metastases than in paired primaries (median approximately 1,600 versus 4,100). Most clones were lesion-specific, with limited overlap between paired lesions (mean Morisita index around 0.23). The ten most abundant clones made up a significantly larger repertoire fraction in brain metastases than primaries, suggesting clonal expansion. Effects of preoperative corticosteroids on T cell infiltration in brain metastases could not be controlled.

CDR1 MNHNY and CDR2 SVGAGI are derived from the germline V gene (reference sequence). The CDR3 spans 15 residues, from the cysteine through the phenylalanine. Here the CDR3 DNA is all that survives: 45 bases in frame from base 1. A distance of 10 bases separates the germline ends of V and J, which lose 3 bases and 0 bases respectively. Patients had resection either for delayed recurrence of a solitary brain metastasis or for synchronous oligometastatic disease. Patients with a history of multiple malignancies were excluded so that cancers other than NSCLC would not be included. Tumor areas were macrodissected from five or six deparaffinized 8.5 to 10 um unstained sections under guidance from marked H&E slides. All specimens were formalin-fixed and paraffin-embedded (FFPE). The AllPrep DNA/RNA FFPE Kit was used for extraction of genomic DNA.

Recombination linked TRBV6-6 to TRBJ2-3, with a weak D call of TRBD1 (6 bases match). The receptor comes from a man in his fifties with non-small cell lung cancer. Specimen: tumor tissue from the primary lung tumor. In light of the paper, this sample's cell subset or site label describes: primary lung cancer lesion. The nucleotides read TGTGCCAGCAGTTATTCTGGACAGAGCACAGATACGCAGTATTTT. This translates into CASSYSGQSTDTQYF.